Listed here are 27 T cell receptor beta chains from one sample, sequenced in a study of neoadjuvant anti-PD-1 for oral cavity cancer. Sequencing used immunoSEQ multiplex PCR; TCRdb keeps in-frame clones, though not all of them. The table has some 17,000 clones, about 66% seen once; the top ten hold around 2.6%. The sequences come from PBMCs, collected before nivolumab (anti-PD-1) treatment. These receptors were taken from a person aged 40 to 85 with oral cavity squamous cell carcinoma.

In this sample, this clone turned up a few times. The rearrangement uses TRBV7-9 and TRBJ2-7; no definite D call. The CDR3 length is 14 residues. The germline gives CDR1 SEHNR, CDR2 FQNEAQ (reference sequence). V lost 5 bases to trimming and J lost 2 bases, with 13 bases between them. This CDR3 is CASSPPAKTYEQYF. DNA of the CDR3: TGTGCCAGCAGCCCTCCAGCCAAGACCTACGAGCAGTACTTC.

V is TRBV5-4 and J is TRBJ1-2; 7 positions match TRBD1. Unmatched junction bases numbered 4, after V lost 2 bases and J lost 6 bases. Germline V gene sequence: CDR1 SGHNT, CDR2 YYREEE (reference sequence). The CDR3 totals 13 residues. The CDR3 DNA reads as TGTGCCAGCAGCTTAGCAGGGGGGGATGGCTACACCTTC. It codes for CASSLAGGDGYTF. Full variable domain (outside the CDR3, taken from reference TRBV5-4 and TRBJ1-2): ETGVTQSPTHLIKTRGQQVTLRCSSQSGHNTVSWYQQALGQGPQFIFQYYREEENGRGNFPPRFSGLQFPNYSSELNVNALELDDSALYLCASSLAGGDGYTFGSGTRLTVV.

The chain employs TRBV2 and TRBJ2-7; 7 nucleotides match TRBD1. CDR1 SNHLY and CDR2 FYNNEI come from the germline V gene. V was pared by 6 bases and J by 2 bases, with 10 bases of the junction left unmatched. The CDR3 consists of 15 residues. In DNA form, the CDR3 reads TGTGCCAGCAGCCCCCTGGGGACAGAGGCCTACGAGCAGTACTTC. The encoded protein is CASSPLGTEAYEQYF. The complete variable domain, with remaining parts taken from reference TRBV2 and TRBJ2-7, reads EPEVTQTPSHQVTQMGQEVILRCVPISNHLYFYWYRQILGQKVEFLVSFYNNEISEKSEIFDDQFSVERPDGSNFTLKIRSTKLEDSAMYFCASSPLGTEAYEQYFGPGTRLTVT.

This clone was counted a few times. The V and J genes are TRBV28 and TRBJ2-3, with 7 bases identical to TRBD1. Germline lookup yields CDR1 MDHEN and CDR2 SYDVKM. With 5 bases clipped from V and 2 bases from J, the junction kept 7 bases outside the gene matches. This CDR3 comprises 15 residues. The CDR3 nucleotides are TGTGCCAGCAGTCCCCCGGGACAGAACACAGATACGCAGTATTTT. This sequence encodes CASSPPGQNTDTQYF.

The chain uses TRBV5-1 and TRBJ2-3; D is undetermined. The CDR3 contains 13 residues. Germline CDR1 SGHRS, CDR2 YFSETQ. V dropped 5 bases and J dropped 4 bases, with 11 bases sitting between them. CDR3 sequence (DNA): TGCGCCAGCAGTATCCTTATGGCAGATACGCAGTATTTT. As protein: CASSILMADTQYF.

In this sample, this clone turned up a few times. The chain links TRBV28 to TRBJ1-5, with D maybe TRBD1 (5 bases). CDR3 length equals 14 residues. The V end was cut by 6 bases, the J end by 2 bases, with 11 bases between. Germline lookup yields CDR1 MDHEN and CDR2 SYDVKM. CDR3 nucleotides: TGTGCCAGCAGGGCAGGGTGGGGCAATCAGCCCCAGCATTTT. Translating it yields CASRAGWGNQPQHF.

This clone was observed a few times. The rearrangement links TRBV7-9 to TRBJ2-6; possible D gene TRBD1, 5 bases. Germline V gene lookup returns CDR1 SEHNR and CDR2 FQNEAQ (reference sequence). This CDR3 contains 13 residues. V was shortened by 10 bases and J by 4 bases, with 11 bases between the two germline ends. The CDR3 sequence is CATLRAGANVLTF. In nucleotides, the CDR3 is TGTGCCACCCTCAGGGCCGGGGCCAACGTCCTGACTTTC.

This clone was detected once. This sequence joins TRBV5-4 and TRBJ2-5, with 8 nucleotides matching TRBD2. The V gene's germline CDR1 is SGHNT and CDR2 YYREEE (reference sequence). The trim removed 4 bases at V and 3 bases at J, leaving 8 bases unmatched. CDR3 length: 15 residues. The CDR3 is CASSGTSGSKETQYF. The CDR3 bases are TGTGCCAGCAGCGGGACCAGCGGGAGTAAAGAGACCCAGTACTTC.

The V and J genes are TRBV6-1 and TRBJ2-7; D not certain. Trimming took 2 bases from V and 3 from J, leaving 14 bases between them. The CDR3 extends over 15 amino acids. CDR1 and CDR2 from the germline V gene are MNHNS and SASEGT. CDR3 loop: CASSENRRDVYEQYF. The CDR3 DNA sequence: TGTGCCAGCAGTGAAAACCGACGTGACGTCTACGAGCAGTACTTC.

This clone has just one count. Other DNA sequences of this sample code for an identical CDR3. The rearrangement links TRBV6-5 to TRBJ2-7; D possibly corresponds to TRBD2 (6 bases). In germline, CDR1 is MNHEY, CDR2 SVGAGI. This CDR3 contains 12 residues. V was shortened by 6 bases and J by 2 bases, with 8 bases between the two germline ends. The CDR3 DNA reads TGTGCCAGCAGCTCGGGGGCCTACGAGCAGTACTTC. Its protein product is CASSSGAYEQYF.

J is TRBJ1-2 and V is TRBV19; D not certain. Germline V lookup: CDR1 LNHDA, CDR2 SQIVND (reference sequence). The V end lost 7 bases, the J end lost 0 bases, and 15 bases lay between the germline ends. CDR3 size: 15 residues. CDR3 DNA sequence: TGTGCCAGTACCCAATCGGCAGGTCCTAACTATGGCTACACCTTC. Its translation: CASTQSAGPNYGYTF. The full variable domain, with the rest looked up from reference TRBV19 and TRBJ1-2, is DGGITQSPKYLFRKEGQNVTLSCEQNLNHDAMYWYRQDPGQGLRLIYYSQIVNDFQKGDIAEGYSVSREKKESFPLTVTSAQKNPTAFYLCASTQSAGPNYGYTFGSGTRLTVV.

This rearrangement joins TRBV29-1 to TRBJ1-1, with TRBD1 matching 8 bases. The CDR3 consists of 13 residues. V lost 7 bases and J lost 1; bases outside the gene matches: 5. The germline V gene has CDR1 SQVTM and CDR2 ANQGSEA. Here the CDR3 DNA reads TGCAGCGGAGACAGGGGCCAGAACACTGAAGCTTTCTTT. Translated: CSGDRGQNTEAFF.

The rearrangement uses TRBV5-1 and TRBJ2-2, with 8 nucleotides matching TRBD1. The CDR3 is 17 residues long. Per the germline V gene, CDR1 is SGHRS and CDR2 is YFSETQ. Losses at the gene ends were 4 bases for V and 6 bases for J; bases not matched to a gene: 14. The CDR3 DNA follows: TGCGCCAGCAGCACAGGACAGGGCAGAGGTTGGTCCGGGGAGCTGTTTTTT. As protein: CASSTGQGRGWSGELFF.

The V call is TRBV15, the J call TRBJ1-2; D not certain. The CDR3 runs to 14 residues. The ends were cut back, 2 bases at V and 7 bases at J, with 14 bases in the middle. Per germline, CDR1 LNHNV and CDR2 YYDKDF (reference sequence). The CDR3: CATSRSVDGGGYTF. DNA for the CDR3: TGTGCCACCAGCAGATCCGTGGACGGCGGTGGCTACACCTTC.

The genes are TRBV7-9 and TRBJ2-7; TRBD1 agrees at 7 bases. Trimming took 1 base from V and 4 from J; bases not matched to a gene: 4. CDR1 is SEHNR and CDR2 is FQNEAQ in the germline V gene (reference sequence). CDR3 length: 14 amino acids. The CDR3 nucleotides are TGTGCCAGCAGCTTAGACGGGACAGTGTACGAGCAGTACTTC. Encoded protein: CASSLDGTVYEQYF.

This clone turned up a few times. The V and J genes are TRBV7-8 and TRBJ2-7; 12 bases map to TRBD2. There are 19 residues in the CDR3. Germline V gene lookup returns CDR1 SGHVS and CDR2 FQNEAQ. The ends lost 0 bases at V and 0 bases at J; junction bases unmatched: 9. CDR3 sequence reads: CASSLAVGLAGFSSYEQYF. CDR3 in DNA: TGTGCCAGCAGCTTAGCGGTCGGACTAGCGGGGTTCAGCTCCTACGAGCAGTACTTC.

The chain recombines TRBV6-1 with TRBJ2-7, with D possibly matching TRBD1 (6 bases). Germline assignment: CDR1 MNHNS and CDR2 SASEGT. This CDR3 comprises 14 residues. V lost 6 bases and J lost 5, with 17 bases in between. The CDR3 sequence: CASSLVEQGNEQYF. CDR3 nucleotide sequence: TGTGCCAGCAGCCTCGTCGAACAGGGAAACGAGCAGTACTTC.

The V gene is TRBV5-1, the J gene TRBJ2-5, with 8 bases that match TRBD2. CDR3 length: 18 amino acids. V gave up 4 bases and J gave up 5 bases; unmatched junction bases: 19. Per germline, CDR1 SGHRS and CDR2 YFSETQ. CDR3 coding DNA: TGCGCCAGCAGCAACCTTGGGGTAGCGGGATCTTCTGCGGAGACCCAGTACTTC. It codes for CASSNLGVAGSSAETQYF.

This clone was seen only a few times. One end of the junction varies from germline; a read error may be responsible. The chain couples TRBV7-9 to TRBJ2-7; 7 bases align to TRBD2. The V gene's germline CDR1 is SEHNR and CDR2 FQNEAQ (reference sequence). The CDR3 extends over 15 amino acids. CDR3 nucleotide sequence: TGTGCCAGCAGTTTAGGAGCTAGCGGAGCTTACGAGCAGTACTTC. Its protein product is CASSLGASGAYEQYF.

This chain joins TRBV11-3 and TRBJ2-3; D is undetermined. The CDR3 consists of 14 residues. Germline values: CDR1 SGHNT, CDR2 YENEEA. Trimming left V 5 bases short and J 0 bases short, with 9 bases between. The CDR3 bases are TGTGCCAGCAGCGGACCGTTTAGCACAGATACGCAGTATTTT. This sequence encodes CASSGPFSTDTQYF.

This rearrangement joins TRBV30 to TRBJ1-5; D call uncertain. Per germline, CDR1 GTSNPN and CDR2 SVGIG (reference sequence). The V gene lost 3 bases and the J gene lost 7 bases, with 16 bases spanning the gap. This CDR3 is 14 amino acids long. CDR3 DNA: TGTGCCTGGAGCCCGGCCTCGCCAGAGCAGCCCCAGCATTTT. Its translation: CAWSPASPEQPQHF. The variable domain in full, completed from reference TRBV30 and TRBJ1-5, reads SQTIHQWPATLVQPVGSPLSLECTVEGTSNPNLYWYRQAAGRGLQLLFYSVGIGQISSEVPQNLSASRPQDRQFILSSKKLLLSDSGFYLCAWSPASPEQPQHFGDGTRLSIL.

The chain couples TRBV9 to TRBJ1-4; D unclear. The CDR3 is 16 residues long. Germline V gene lookup returns CDR1 SGDLS and CDR2 YYNGEE. The germline V and J ends were trimmed by 0 bases and 7 bases, with 16 bases remaining between them. The CDR3 region has the DNA TGTGCCAGCAGCGTAGAAGGAAACGTAGGAGGTGAAAAACTGTTTTTT. Translating it yields CASSVEGNVGGEKLFF.

The chain joins TRBV6-1 to TRBJ2-7, with 8 positions matching TRBD1. J gave up 3 bases and V 11 bases, and 6 bases lay outside the gene matches. CDR1 is MNHNS and CDR2 is SASEGT in the germline V gene. The CDR3 covers 12 residues. This CDR3 is CAGRTGSYEQYF. As DNA, the CDR3 is TGTGCCGGTAGGACAGGGAGCTACGAGCAGTACTTC.

The gene calls are TRBV7-3 and TRBJ1-5, with a weak D call TRBD1 (5 bases). The CDR3 consists of 17 residues. CDR1 and CDR2 from the germline V gene are SGHTA and FQGTGA. V was trimmed by 4 bases and J by 10 bases, leaving 26 bases between them. CDR3: CASSYIWERGRKVPQHF. The CDR3 bases are TGTGCCAGCAGCTACATTTGGGAAAGGGGTAGGAAGGTCCCCCAGCATTTT.

This chain connects TRBV5-1 to TRBJ1-2; TRBD1 might be the D (5 bases). The V gene lost 2 bases and the J gene lost 13 bases, with 24 bases spanning the gap. From germline, CDR1 is SGHRS and CDR2 YFSETQ. This CDR3 is 15 amino acids long. The CDR3 nucleotides are TGCGCCAGCAGCTTTGATGGGACGGGGACGAGATCGGGCACCTTC. Its translation is CASSFDGTGTRSGTF. The complete variable domain, with remaining parts taken from reference TRBV5-1 and TRBJ1-2, reads KAGVTQTPRYLIKTRGQQVTLSCSPISGHRSVSWYQQTPGQGLQFLFEYFSETQRNKGNFPGRFSGRQFSNSRSEMNVSTLELGDSALYLCASSFDGTGTRSGTFGSGTRLTVV.

This chain joins TRBV5-5 and TRBJ2-7; D is unresolved. V lost 4 bases to trimming and J lost 13 bases, with 15 bases between them. This CDR3 region has 11 residues. Germline V gives CDR1 SGHKS, CDR2 YYEKEE (reference sequence). The CDR3: CASSETGSKYF. The CDR3 nucleotides are TGTGCCAGCAGCGAAACGGGTAGTAAATACTTC.

This chain uses TRBV9 with TRBJ1-4; 9 nucleotides line up with TRBD1. The CDR3 length is 17 residues. Trimming took 0 bases from V and 2 from J; bases not matched to a gene: 5. CDR1 is SGDLS and CDR2 is YYNGEE in the germline V gene. This CDR3 is CASSVEGQGSTNEKLFF. The CDR3 DNA follows: TGTGCCAGCAGCGTAGAGGGACAGGGATCCACTAATGAAAAACTGTTTTTT.